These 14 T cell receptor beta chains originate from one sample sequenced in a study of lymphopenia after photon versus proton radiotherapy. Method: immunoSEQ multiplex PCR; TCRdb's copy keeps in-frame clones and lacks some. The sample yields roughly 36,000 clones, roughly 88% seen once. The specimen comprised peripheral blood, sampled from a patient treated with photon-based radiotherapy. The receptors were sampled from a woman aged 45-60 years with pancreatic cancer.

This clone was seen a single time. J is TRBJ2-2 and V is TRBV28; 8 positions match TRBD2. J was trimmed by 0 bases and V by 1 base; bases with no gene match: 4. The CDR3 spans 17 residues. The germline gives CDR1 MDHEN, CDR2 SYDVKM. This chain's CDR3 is CASSLLDSGTNTGELFF. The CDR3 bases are TGTGCCAGCAGTTTATTGGATAGCGGGACGAACACCGGGGAGCTGTTTTTT.

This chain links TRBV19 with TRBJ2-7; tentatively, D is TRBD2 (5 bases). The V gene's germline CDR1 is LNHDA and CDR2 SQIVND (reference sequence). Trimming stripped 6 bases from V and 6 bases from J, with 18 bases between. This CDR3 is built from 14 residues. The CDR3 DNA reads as TGTGCCAGTAGCCCGGGGTTGAGCTACCGCGAGCAGTACTTC. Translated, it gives CASSPGLSYREQYF.

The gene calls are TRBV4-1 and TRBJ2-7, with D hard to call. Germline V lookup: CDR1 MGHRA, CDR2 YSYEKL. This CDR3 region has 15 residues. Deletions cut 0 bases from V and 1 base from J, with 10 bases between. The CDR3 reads CASSQDHGRSYEQYF. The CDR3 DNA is TGCGCCAGCAGCCAAGATCACGGCAGATCCTACGAGCAGTACTTC.

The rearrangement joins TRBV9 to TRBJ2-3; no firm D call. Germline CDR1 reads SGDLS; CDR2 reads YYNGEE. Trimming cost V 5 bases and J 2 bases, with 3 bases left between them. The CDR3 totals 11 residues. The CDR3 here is CASRATDTQYF. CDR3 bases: TGTGCCAGCAGGGCCACAGATACGCAGTATTTT.

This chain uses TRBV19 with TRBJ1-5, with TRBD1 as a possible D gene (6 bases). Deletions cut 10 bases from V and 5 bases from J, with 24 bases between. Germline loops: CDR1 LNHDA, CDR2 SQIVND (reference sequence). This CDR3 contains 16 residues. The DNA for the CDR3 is TGTGCCACCCGAAAGGGTGGGACAAGAAAAGATCAGCCCCAGCATTTT. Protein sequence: CATRKGGTRKDQPQHF.

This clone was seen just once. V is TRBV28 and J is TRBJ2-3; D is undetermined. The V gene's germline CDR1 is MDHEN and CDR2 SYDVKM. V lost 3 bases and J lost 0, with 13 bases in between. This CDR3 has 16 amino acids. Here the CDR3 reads CASSFFGLTSTDTQYF. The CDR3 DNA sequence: TGTGCCAGCAGTTTTTTCGGGCTTACTAGCACAGATACGCAGTATTTT.

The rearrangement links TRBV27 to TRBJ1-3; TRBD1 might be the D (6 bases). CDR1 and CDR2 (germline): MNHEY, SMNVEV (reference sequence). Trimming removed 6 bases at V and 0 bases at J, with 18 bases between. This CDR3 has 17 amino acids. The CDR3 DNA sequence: TGTGCCAGCAGATCAACCCAAGGGGGTTTCTCTGGAAACACCATATATTTT. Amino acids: CASRSTQGGFSGNTIYF.

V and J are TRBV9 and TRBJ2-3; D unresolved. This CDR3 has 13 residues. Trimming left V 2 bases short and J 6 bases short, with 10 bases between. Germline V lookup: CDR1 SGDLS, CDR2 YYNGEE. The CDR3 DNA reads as TGTGCCAGCAGCGTCCCCCCCTCCGATACGCAGTATTTT. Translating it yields CASSVPPSDTQYF.

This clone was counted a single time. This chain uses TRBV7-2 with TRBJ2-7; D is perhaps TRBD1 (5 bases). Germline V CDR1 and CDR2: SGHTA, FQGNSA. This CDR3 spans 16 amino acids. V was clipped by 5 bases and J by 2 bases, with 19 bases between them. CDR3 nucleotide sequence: TGTGCCAGCAGCACCCCGACAGAGACCCTTACCTACGAGCAGTACTTC. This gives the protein CASSTPTETLTYEQYF. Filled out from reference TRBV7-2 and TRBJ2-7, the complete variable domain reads GAGVSQSPSNKVTEKGKDVELRCDPISGHTALYWYRQSLGQGLEFLIYFQGNSAPDKSGLPSDRFSAERTGGSVSTLTIQRTQQEDSAVYLCASSTPTETLTYEQYFGPGTRLTVT.

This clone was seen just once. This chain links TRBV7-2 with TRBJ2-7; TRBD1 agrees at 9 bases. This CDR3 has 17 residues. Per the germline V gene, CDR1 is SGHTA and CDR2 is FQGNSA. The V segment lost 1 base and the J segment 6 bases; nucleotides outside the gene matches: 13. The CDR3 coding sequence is TGTGCCAGCAGCTTAGGTGTTTCGCCGGGACAGGGAGGCGAGCAGTACTTC. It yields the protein CASSLGVSPGQGGEQYF.

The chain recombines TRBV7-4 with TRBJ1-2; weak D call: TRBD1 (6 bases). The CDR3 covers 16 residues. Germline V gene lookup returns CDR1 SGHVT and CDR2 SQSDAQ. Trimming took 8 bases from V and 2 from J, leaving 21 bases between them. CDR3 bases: TGTGCCAGCGGACTTCAACAGGGACGGGCCAACTATGGCTACACCTTC. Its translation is CASGLQQGRANYGYTF.

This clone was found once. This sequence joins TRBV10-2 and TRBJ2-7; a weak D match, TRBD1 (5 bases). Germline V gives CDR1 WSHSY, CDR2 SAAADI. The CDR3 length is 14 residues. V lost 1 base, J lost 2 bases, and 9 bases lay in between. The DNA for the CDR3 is TGCGCCAGCAGTGAGTGGACACGTCCCTACGAGCAGTACTTC. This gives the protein CASSEWTRPYEQYF.

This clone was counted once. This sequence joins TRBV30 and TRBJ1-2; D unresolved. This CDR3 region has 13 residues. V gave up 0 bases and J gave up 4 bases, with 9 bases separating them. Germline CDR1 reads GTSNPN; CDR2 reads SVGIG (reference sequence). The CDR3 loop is CAWSVRGGYGYTF. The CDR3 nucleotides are TGTGCCTGGAGTGTACGGGGAGGCTATGGCTACACCTTC.

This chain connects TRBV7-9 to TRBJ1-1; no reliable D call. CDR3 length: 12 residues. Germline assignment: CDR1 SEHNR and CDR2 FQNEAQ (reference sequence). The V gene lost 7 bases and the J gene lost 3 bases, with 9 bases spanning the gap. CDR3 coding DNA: TGTGCCAGCATCGGACGGGACACTGAAGCTTTCTTT. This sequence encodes CASIGRDTEAFF.